A single T cell receptor beta chain is shown here with its context. TCRdb's copy holds only in-frame clones and misses some; the assay was immunoSEQ multiplex PCR. The sample lists tens of thousands of clones; approximately 97% were seen once. The length of the CDR3 is 14 residues. The V and J ends lost 2 bases and 9 bases respectively, with 15 bases between them. The germline V gene encodes CDR1 SGDLS and CDR2 YYNGEE. These data are taken from a study of technical replicates of blood from a few donors. The receptor comes from a human donor in good health. The gene calls are TRBV9 and TRBJ2-1; possible D gene TRBD2, 5 bases. Sequenced sample: T cells isolated from PBMCs. CDR3 region: CASSVGSAIREQFF. The CDR3 bases are TGTGCCAGCAGCGTTGGTAGCGCGATCCGTGAGCAGTTCTTC. Full variable domain (remainder filled in from reference TRBV9 and TRBJ2-1): DSGVTQTPKHLITATGQRVTLRCSPRSGDLSVYWYQQSLDQGLQFLIQYYNGEERAKGNILERFSAQQFPDLHSELNLSSLELGDSALYFCASSVGSAIREQFFGPGTRLTVL.